Shown below are 11 T cell receptor beta chains from a single sample sequenced in a study of T cells in Graves' hyperthyroidism and ophthalmopathy. RNA transcripts yielded amplified TCR beta CDR3 regions. The TCR CDR3 was amplified in a first-round RT-PCR using the HTBI primer set. One entry per CDR3 protein, called by TCRdb with MiXCR from the multiplex PCR reads. The profile shows hundreds of thousands of distinct CDR3 sequences, 14% of them singletons. Sequencing input: blood. These receptors all come from a woman aged 30 to 39 with Graves' hyperthyroidism.

This clonotype was seen ten or more times. The chain has TRBV28 and TRBJ2-1; 11 bases fit TRBD2. This CDR3 has 19 amino acids. Germline loops: CDR1 MDHEN, CDR2 SYDVKM. Losses at the gene ends were 6 bases for V and 0 bases for J; bases not matched to a gene: 13. The CDR3 DNA follows: TGTGCCAGCAGACCCCAGGGTATGCTAGCGGGGGGCTCCTACAATGAGCAGTTCTTC. Translating gives CASRPQGMLAGGSYNEQFF.

This chain uses TRBV5-4 with TRBJ2-2; a possible D gene is TRBD2 (8 bases). The V gene's germline CDR1 is SGHNT and CDR2 YYREEE (reference sequence). The CDR3 has 14 residues. CDR3 sequence reads: CTYRGAGDTGELFF. The CDR3 bases are TGTACATACAGGGGAGCGGGAGACACCGGGGAGCTGTTTTTT.

The sample holds many counts of this clonotype. V and J are TRBV9 and TRBJ2-5; 14 bases agree with TRBD2. CDR3 size: 16 residues. Trimming took 3 bases from V and 1 from J; bases not matched to a gene: 2. Germline V gene lookup returns CDR1 SGDLS and CDR2 YYNGEE. The CDR3 DNA sequence: TGTGCCAGCAGCGCGGGACTAGCGGGAGCCCAAGAGACCCAGTACTTC. The encoded protein is CASSAGLAGAQETQYF.

This clonotype was observed at least ten times. V usage is TRBV6-1 and J usage is TRBJ2-7, with D possibly TRBD2 on 5 matching bases. Germline V gene lookup returns CDR1 MNHNS and CDR2 SASEGT. The CDR3 loop spans 12 amino acids. V was shortened by 10 bases and J by 1 base, with 11 bases between the two germline ends. The CDR3 nucleotides are TGTGCCATCCGGGGTGAGTCCTACGAGCAGTACTTC. This codes for CAIRGESYEQYF.

V is TRBV20-1 and J is TRBJ1-2; D call uncertain. The germline V gene encodes CDR1 DFQATT and CDR2 SNEGSKA (reference sequence). This CDR3 has 15 residues. V lost 6 bases, J lost 4 bases, and 21 bases lay in between. The CDR3 loop reads CSANGPGRSTYGYTF. CDR3 bases: TGCAGTGCGAATGGACCCGGCAGATCAACCTATGGCTACACCTTC.

The table lists this clonotype with many counts. V usage is TRBV18 and J usage is TRBJ1-1, with D maybe TRBD1 (5 bases). The V gene lost 8 bases and the J gene lost 4 bases, with 14 bases spanning the gap. The length of the CDR3 is 13 residues. Looked up from germline, CDR1 is KGHSH and CDR2 is LQKENI. The CDR3 loop reads CASSKTGGTEAFF. The CDR3 DNA reads as TGTGCCAGCAGCAAGACGGGGGGCACTGAAGCTTTCTTT. The variable domain in full, completed from reference TRBV18 and TRBJ1-1, reads NAGVMQNPRHLVRRRGQEARLRCSPMKGHSHVYWYRQLPEEGLKFMVYLQKENIIDESGMPKERFSAEFPKEGPSILRIQQVVRGDSAAYFCASSKTGGTEAFFGQGTRLTVV.

This clonotype appeared a few times. The chain uses TRBV3-1 and TRBJ2-1, with 10 bases aligning to TRBD2. Germline assignment: CDR1 LGHDT and CDR2 YNNKEL (reference sequence). Trimming took 4 bases from V and 7 from J; bases not matched to a gene: 10. The CDR3 runs 16 residues. CDR3 sequence (DNA): TGTGCCAGCAGCCTCCTGGCTAGCGGGAGTCGAAATGAGCAGTTCTTC. Translation gives CASSLLASGSRNEQFF.

This clonotype was found a few times. This sequence joins TRBV7-2 and TRBJ2-3; 8 bases fit TRBD2. V lost 5 bases to trimming and J lost 1 base; unmatched junction nucleotides: 5. The CDR3 is 15 residues long. The germline V gene has CDR1 SGHTA and CDR2 FQGNSA. The CDR3 is CASSHREGGTDTQYF. The CDR3 region has the DNA TGTGCCAGCAGCCACCGGGAGGGAGGCACAGATACGCAGTATTTT.

This clonotype has a count of ten or more. V gene TRBV11-1 combines with J gene TRBJ2-7, with D possibly matching TRBD2 (6 bases). The length of the CDR3 is 13 residues. V gave up 8 bases and J gave up 0 bases, with 11 bases separating them. In germline, CDR1 is SGHAT, CDR2 FQDESV (reference sequence). As DNA, the CDR3 is TGTGCCAGCGGTTCGGGGGTCTCCTACGAGCAGTACTTC. It translates to CASGSGVSYEQYF.

This clonotype occurred a few times. V and J are TRBV7-9 and TRBJ1-5, with no clear D. With 4 bases removed from V and 4 bases from J, the gap between germline ends came to 17 bases. Looked up from germline, CDR1 is SEHNR and CDR2 is FQNEAQ (reference sequence). The CDR3 length is 16 residues. The CDR3 region has the DNA TGTGCCAGCAGCTCAGCCCCCGGCAGCTCTAATCAGCCCCAGCATTTT. Protein: CASSSAPGSSNQPQHF.

The table lists this clonotype with many counts. This chain uses TRBV2 with TRBJ1-5; D is possibly TRBD1 (5 bases). V was cut by 5 bases and J by 1 base, with 12 bases left in between. CDR1 and CDR2 from the germline V gene are SNHLY and FYNNEI. The length of the CDR3 is 15 residues. DNA for the CDR3: TGTGCCAGCAGTTCACTGGACATAAGCAATCAGCCCCAGCATTTT. As protein: CASSSLDISNQPQHF.